Each of the 14 T cell receptor beta chains below was sequenced from the same sample in a study of Ad26.COV2.S vaccination and SARS-CoV-2 variants. Measured with immunoSEQ multiplex PCR; TCRdb has only the in-frame clones, and not every one. The sample includes under 600,000 clones, 89% seen only once; the top ten take about 1.5%. Described treatment: 15 to 20 received Ad26.COV2.S at low or high dose, single or two shots; about five received placebo; per-sample allocation not given. Sample collection was performed on day 63 after the first vaccine or placebo injection. This specimen consisted of peripheral blood, obtained in a trial of Ad26.COV2.S vaccine versus placebo. These TCRs come from a person aged 18-65 years who received the Ad26.COV2.S COVID-19 vaccine or a placebo.

The chain has TRBV15 and TRBJ1-4, with D uncertain. Trimming shortened V by 1 base and J by 7 bases, and 7 bases separated the two germline ends. Germline CDR1 reads LNHNV; CDR2 reads YYDKDF (reference sequence). The CDR3 runs 13 residues. The CDR3 nucleotides read TGTGCCACCAGCAGAGGCAGCCCTGAAAAACTGTTTTTT. Translated, it gives CATSRGSPEKLFF.

In this sample, this clone turned up once. This chain joins TRBV3-1 (or the pseudogene TRBV3-2) and TRBJ2-3; 12 bases match TRBD2. V shed 0 bases, J shed 6 bases, and the junction held 4 bases outside the gene matches. Germline CDR1 is LGHDT and CDR2 is YNNKEL (reference sequence). This CDR3 has 16 residues. The CDR3 region is CASSQDLAGGYDTQYF. CDR3 coding DNA: TGTGCCAGCAGCCAAGACCTAGCGGGAGGGTACGATACGCAGTATTTT.

This chain links TRBV20-1 with TRBJ2-1; maybe TRBD2 (5 bases). Germline values: CDR1 DFQATT, CDR2 SNEGSKA (reference sequence). This CDR3 has 11 residues. CDR3 DNA sequence: TGCAGAGGAGGTTCCTACAATGAGCAGTTCTTC. Residues: CRGGSYNEQFF.

J is TRBJ2-7 and V is TRBV10-3; no reliable D call. The V gene lost 3 bases and the J gene lost 0 bases, with 3 bases spanning the gap. The germline CDR1 and CDR2 sequences are ENHRY and SYGVKD. This CDR3 region has 12 residues. CDR3 nucleotide sequence: TGTGCCATCAGTGACAACTCCTACGAGCAGTACTTC. It codes for CAISDNSYEQYF.

V and J are TRBV27 and TRBJ1-2; 7 bases map to TRBD1. The CDR3 totals 14 residues. Per germline, CDR1 MNHEY and CDR2 SMNVEV (reference sequence). V was pared by 8 bases and J by 7 bases, with 13 bases of the junction left unmatched. In nucleotides, the CDR3 is TGTGCCAGCGGGAACCGGGACAGCTTACGTGGCTACACCTTC. Translation: CASGNRDSLRGYTF.

CDR3: CASSYGGYYGYTF. DNA for the CDR3: TGTGCCAGCAGTTACGGGGGATACTATGGCTACACCTTC. This chain uses TRBV6-5 with TRBJ1-2, with D tentatively TRBD1 (5 bases). The CDR3 is 13 amino acids. V dropped 2 bases and J dropped 3 bases, with 7 bases sitting between them. Germline V gives CDR1 MNHEY, CDR2 SVGAGI.

This chain links TRBV18 with TRBJ1-4; D is unresolved. Looked up from germline, CDR1 is KGHSH and CDR2 is LQKENI. V was shortened by 2 bases and J by 0 bases, with 10 bases between the two germline ends. The CDR3 contains 16 residues. The CDR3 nucleotides read TGTGCCAGCTCACCAGAGCGGCGGCCAACTAATGAAAAACTGTTTTTT. Translated, it gives CASSPERRPTNEKLFF.

The chain carries TRBV11-2 and TRBJ2-3, with TRBD1 as a possible D gene (5 bases). The ends were cut back, 2 bases at V and 2 bases at J, with 11 bases in the middle. The CDR3 length is 15 residues. Germline CDR1 SGHAT, CDR2 FQNNGV. CDR3 protein: CASSLSGHPTDTQYF. DNA for the CDR3: TGTGCCAGCAGCTTATCAGGACACCCCACAGATACGCAGTATTTT.

A remark on this clone: The junction and the germline gene differ at one end; a read error may be behind it. The chain uses TRBV7-7 and TRBJ1-1; no reliable D call. This CDR3 has 13 residues. From germline, CDR1 is SSHAT and CDR2 FNYEAQ (reference sequence). The CDR3 sequence is CASSLLPRTEAFF. The CDR3 DNA sequence: TGTGCTAGCAGCTTATTACCTAGGACTGAAGCTTTCTTT.

The chain uses TRBV18 and TRBJ2-1, with TRBD1 matching 11 bases. J gave up 6 bases and V 5 bases, and 9 bases lay outside the gene matches. This CDR3 is 16 amino acids long. Germline loops: CDR1 KGHSH, CDR2 LQKENI. The CDR3 reads CASSSRDRGDGNEQFF. CDR3 in DNA: TGTGCCAGCTCATCCCGGGACAGGGGGGATGGCAATGAGCAGTTCTTC.

The chain links TRBV6-5 to TRBJ1-4; no firm D call. The ends were cut back, 5 bases at V and 10 bases at J, with 14 bases in the middle. CDR1 and CDR2 from the germline V gene are MNHEY and SVGAGI. The CDR3 spans 13 residues. The DNA for the CDR3 is TGTGCCAGCAGTCAGAAGATAGGCGGAAAACTGTTTTTT. Protein product: CASSQKIGGKLFF.

This sequence joins TRBV5-1 and TRBJ1-4; 10 bases agree with TRBD1. Unmatched junction bases numbered 19, after V lost 4 bases and J lost 4 bases. The germline CDR1 and CDR2 sequences are SGHRS and YFSETQ. This CDR3 comprises 20 residues. CDR3 bases: TGCGCCAGCAGCGCGTCACGCGGGACAGGGGTTCCTTGGGGTAATGAAAAACTGTTTTTT. Translation gives CASSASRGTGVPWGNEKLFF.

The rearrangement joins TRBV14 to TRBJ2-7, with 12 nucleotides matching TRBD1. Germline-derived CDR1 and CDR2 are SGHDN and FVKESK. Trimming at V came to 4 bases and at J to 7 bases, leaving 8 bases not matched to a gene. The CDR3 is 15 amino acids. The CDR3 DNA reads TGTGCCAGCAGCCGACCGGGACAGGGGGCTTGGGAGCAGTACTTC. It encodes CASSRPGQGAWEQYF.

The chain links TRBV12-3 or TRBV12-4 to TRBJ1-5; D remains unclear. The length of the CDR3 is 13 residues. V was pared by 2 bases and J by 7 bases, with 9 bases between. The CDR3 protein is CASSLSSGQPQHF. The CDR3 bases are TGTGCCAGCAGTTTAAGTTCGGGACAGCCCCAGCATTTT.